The T cell receptor beta chain under discussion was sequenced for a study of cytomegalovirus exposure and HLA in healthy donors. In germline, CDR1 is LNHDA, CDR2 SQIVND (reference sequence). With 6 bases clipped from V and 0 bases from J, the junction kept 3 bases outside the gene matches. The CDR3 consists of 14 residues. This clone was seen just once. What it recognizes is unknown. Using immunoSEQ multiplex PCR, the repertoire was profiled, and TCRdb retains in-frame clones only, with some absent. Of 300,000 or so clones in the sample, roughly 87% were seen once. The donors were part of the validation cohort of 100 to 150 subjects. That cohort was separate from the first cohort, which comprised some 670 subjects. Findings of the study overall: Three CMV-associated chains proved CMV antigen-specific in vitro.

The clonotype was recovered from a man aged 30-40 years in good health and CMV-seronegative. Sequences were obtained from PBMCs. The chain uses TRBV19 and TRBJ2-7; 9 bases agree with TRBD1. The CDR3 reads CASRDRGSSYEQYF. The CDR3 region has the DNA TGTGCCAGTAGGGACAGGGGAAGCTCCTACGAGCAGTACTTC.